This T cell receptor (beta chain) was identified in a study of regulatory T cells in long-lasting Graves disease. The TCR beta library used iRepertoire HTBI primers with Arm-PCR amplification of CDR3. Via MiXCR, TCRdb re-called the multiplex PCR reads, giving one row per CDR3 protein. Of 500,000 to 700,000 distinct CDR3 sequences listed, about 16% are singletons. Germline V CDR1 and CDR2: MGHRA, YSYEKL. The CDR3 is made up of 15 amino acids. V gave up 1 base and J gave up 1 base; unmatched junction bases: 4. The time point is: newly diagnosed GD, antithyroid drugs for less than 3 months. The authors made the TCR library using RNA they extracted from PBMCs. Another study also made use of these data, one on T cells in Graves' hyperthyroidism and ophthalmopathy. This second report adds: HTBI primers were employed in a first-round RT-PCR of the TCR CDR3.

The receptor's source is a woman aged 25 to 45 with Graves disease. Sample: peripheral blood mononuclear cells (PBMCs), taken at new diagnosis, from a patient treated with antithyroid drugs. The chain carries TRBV4-1 and TRBJ2-7, with 7 bases identical to TRBD1. CDR3 amino acids: CASSQVTGSSYEQYF. Here the CDR3 DNA reads TGCGCCAGCAGCCAAGTGACAGGGTCTTCCTACGAGCAGTACTTC.